The 9 T cell receptor beta chains below all came from one sample that was sequenced in a study of tumor and adjacent non-tumor tissue in lung cancer (dated by TCRdb to about 2018). RNA was isolated from bulk unsorted tissue, and RNA quality was assessed with a NanoDrop ND-1000 and an Agilent 2100. Libraries were made using multiplex PCR. Data came from an Illumina HiSeq 2500. TCRbeta libraries were constructed through three rounds of nested PCR with primers (Table S4) according to protocols adapted from ARM-PCR. TCRdb reprocessing: public reads trimmed at Q25 with fastp, clones called with MiXCR, in-frame beta chains kept. Every CDR3 protein is listed once, alongside the most common genes and DNA of its rows. This sample gives about 110,000 distinct CDR3 sequences in total; roughly 80% of them show up just once. Clones ranked in the top ten supply about 40% of the sample. Source material: lung tumor tissue. The receptors originated from a woman aged 60 to 75 with non-small cell lung cancer.

As concerns this clonotype: Possible read error: a much larger clone is one base away. The chain is built from TRBV6-5 and TRBJ1-1; D is unclear. This CDR3 is 13 amino acids long. The germline V gene encodes CDR1 MNHEY and CDR2 SVGAGI. The CDR3: CASSYVPLRPALF. The CDR3 DNA follows: TGTGCCAGCAGTTACGTTCCTCTCCGCCCGGCTCTCTTT.

Only one count was recorded for this clonotype. A junction boundary mismatches the germline segment, possibly from a read error. This chain connects TRBV12-5 to TRBJ2-7; TRBD1 matches at 9 bases. Germline-derived CDR1 and CDR2 are LGHNT and FRNRAP. The CDR3 consists of 14 residues. This CDR3 reads CAIDWDRAWDEQYF. Written as DNA, the CDR3 is TGTGCTATTGATTGGGACAGGGCATGGGACGAGCAATACTTC.

To note about this clonotype: A read error is possible here, since a much larger clone lies one base away. Because the CDR3 is missing its conserved closing phenylalanine or tryptophan, this is likely a read error. The rearrangement uses TRBV6-5 and TRBJ2-3, with 8 bases identical to TRBD2. V shed 6 bases and J 0 bases; nucleotides not matched to a gene: 5. CDR1 and CDR2 (germline): MNHEY, SVGAGI. The CDR3 sequence is 15 residues long. CDR3 bases: TGTGCCAGCAGGTCGCGGGGGGATAGCACAGATACGCAGTATATT. It is translated as CASRSRGDSTDTQYI.

A word on this clonotype: A much larger clonotype is one base distant, so this may be a read error. V gene TRBV29-1 combines with J gene TRBJ2-7, with D maybe TRBD2 (5 bases). The CDR3 consists of 15 residues. Per the germline V gene, CDR1 is SQVTM and CDR2 is ANQGSEA. The V end lost 5 bases, the J end lost 1 base, and 18 bases lay between the germline ends. In DNA, the CDR3 is TGCAGCGTTCGGTTAGTGGGAGAGTTATCCTACGAGCAGTACTTC. The encoded protein is CSVRLVGELSYEQYF.

On this clonotype: This may stem from a read error, because a much larger clone lies one nucleotide away. The chain joins TRBV12-5 to TRBJ2-1; 8 nucleotides agree with TRBD2. This CDR3 spans 15 amino acids. Germline V gene data show CDR1 as LGHNT and CDR2 as FRNRAP. DNA for the CDR3: TGTGCTTGTGGCCGATCCGGGACTAGATACAATGAGCAGTTCTTC. Its protein is CACGRSGTRYNEQFF.

Note on this clonotype: A single base separates this from a much larger clone, so it may be a read error. The chain couples TRBV4-3 to TRBJ2-1; D may be TRBD2 (6 bases). Germline V gene sequence: CDR1 LGHNA, CDR2 YSLEER. The V gene lost 0 bases and the J gene lost 9 bases, with 18 bases spanning the gap. This CDR3 contains 16 residues. As DNA, the CDR3 is TGCGCCAGCAGCCAAGATTACTCTAGCAGGAGGGGTGAGCAGTTCTTC. Residues: CASSQDYSSRRGEQFF.

Remarks on this clonotype: A read error may be the cause here, since a much bigger clone is one base away. The genes are TRBV6-2 or TRBV6-3 and TRBJ2-3; D is possibly TRBD1 or TRBD2 (5 bases each). Germline assignment: CDR1 MNHEY and CDR2 SVGEGT. The V and J ends lost 10 bases and 6 bases respectively, with 23 bases between them. This CDR3 contains 15 residues. DNA for the CDR3: TGTGCCAACAGCCCCGGACCAGGGCGAGGGGATACGCAGTATTTT. This encodes CANSPGPGRGDTQYF.

Details on this clonotype: With a much larger clone just one base away, this may be a read error. The gene calls are TRBV28 and TRBJ1-2, with a possible D match to TRBD1 (6 bases). Germline V lookup: CDR1 MDHEN, CDR2 SYDVKM. This CDR3 comprises 13 residues. CDR3 protein: CAGSLGQYYGYTF. In DNA, the CDR3 is TGTGCCGGCAGTCTCGGACAGTACTATGGCTACACCTTC.

Remarks on this clonotype: Germline and junction disagree at one end, which may indicate a read error. The chain combines TRBV5-1 with TRBJ1-6; D is unresolved. The CDR3 consists of 13 residues. Germline CDR1 and CDR2: SGHRS and YFSETQ. The CDR3 DNA follows: TGCGCCAGCAGCTTGACAGAGAATTCACCCCTCTACTTT. Amino acids: CASSLTENSPLYF.